The 23 T cell receptor beta chains reported below all come from one sample, sequenced in a study of blood T cell repertoires in COVID-19. Data came from immunoSEQ multiplex PCR; TCRdb stores just in-frame clones and leaves some out. The data hold roughly 410,000 clones, with around 91% observed a single time. Source material: peripheral blood. All receptors come from a woman in her 40s with COVID-19, enrolled during active disease.

This chain joins TRBV30 and TRBJ1-6; D is unresolved. V dropped 0 bases and J dropped 9 bases, with 9 bases sitting between them. There are 13 residues in the CDR3. Germline V gene sequence: CDR1 GTSNPN, CDR2 SVGIG (reference sequence). CDR3 protein: CAWSVVFGSPLHF. For the CDR3, the DNA is TGTGCCTGGAGTGTCGTTTTCGGTTCACCCCTCCACTTT.

This clone appeared a single time. The CDR3 spells CASSLGQPNEKLFF. DNA for the CDR3: TGCGCCAGCAGCTTGGGACAGCCTAATGAAAAACTGTTTTTT. This chain connects TRBV5-1 to TRBJ1-4; D perhaps matches TRBD1 (5 bases). CDR1 and CDR2 from the germline V gene are SGHRS and YFSETQ. V was cut by 0 bases and J by 3 bases, with 6 bases left in between. The CDR3 runs to 14 residues.

A remark on this clone: Other nucleotide sequences in the sample specify the same CDR3. The chain carries TRBV2 and TRBJ1-1; no clear D gene. The V gene's germline CDR1 is SNHLY and CDR2 FYNNEI. Trimming took off 4 bases at V and 2 bases at J, with 5 bases between the two ends. The CDR3 covers 12 residues. CDR3 residues: CASSVQNTEAFF. The CDR3 bases are TGTGCCAGCAGTGTTCAAAACACTGAAGCTTTCTTT.

The V gene is TRBV7-2, the J gene TRBJ2-1, with 11 bases identical to TRBD1. V shed 7 bases, J shed 9 bases, and the junction held 14 bases outside the gene matches. Germline loops: CDR1 SGHTA, CDR2 FQGNSA. This CDR3 spans 16 amino acids. The CDR3 here is CASNQPGTGGRGEQFF. Written as DNA, the CDR3 is TGTGCCAGCAACCAACCCGGGACAGGGGGAAGGGGTGAGCAGTTCTTC.

The genes are TRBV7-2 and TRBJ2-3; 8 positions match TRBD2. V was pared by 5 bases and J by 0 bases, with 10 bases of the junction left unmatched. This CDR3 spans 17 amino acids. Germline V gives CDR1 SGHTA, CDR2 FQGNSA. In DNA form, the CDR3 reads TGTGCCAGCAGCCTGAACTTAGCGGGAACGAGCACAGATACGCAGTATTTT. Encoded protein: CASSLNLAGTSTDTQYF.

This clone was counted only a few times. V gene TRBV28 combines with J gene TRBJ1-5, with 10 bases matching TRBD1. This CDR3 is built from 16 residues. The germline V gene encodes CDR1 MDHEN and CDR2 SYDVKM. After removal of 5 bases from V and 6 bases from J, the junction contained 10 bases not matched to a gene. The CDR3 nucleotides are TGTGCCAGCAGTCCCCCGACAGGGGGCATAGGTCAGCCCCAGCATTTT. Translating it yields CASSPPTGGIGQPQHF.

This sequence joins TRBV29-1 and TRBJ2-5; 11 bases are a match to TRBD1. CDR3 length: 15 amino acids. Germline lookup yields CDR1 SQVTM and CDR2 ANQGSEA. V was pared by 0 bases and J by 5 bases, with 5 bases of the junction left unmatched. CDR3 sequence (DNA): TGCAGCGTTGAAGAAGGCGGACAGGGGGCTGAGACCCAGTACTTC. Translation gives CSVEEGGQGAETQYF.

The rearrangement uses TRBV27 and TRBJ2-6; TRBD1 agrees at 7 bases. The junction had 4 bases not matched to a gene; V was cut back by 2 bases and J by 0 bases. This CDR3 region has 17 residues. CDR1 and CDR2 from the germline V gene are MNHEY and SMNVEV (reference sequence). This CDR3 reads CASSLKQGLSGANVLTF. CDR3 nucleotides: TGTGCCAGCAGTTTAAAACAGGGGCTCTCTGGGGCCAACGTCCTGACTTTC.

The chain is built from TRBV9 and TRBJ1-4; 7 bases are a match to TRBD1. J gave up 7 bases and V 0 bases, and 9 bases lay outside the gene matches. The V gene's germline CDR1 is SGDLS and CDR2 YYNGEE. This CDR3 has 16 amino acids. CDR3 DNA: TGTGCCAGCAGCGTAGAGGTACAGGGGTCGGGTGAAAAACTGTTTTTT. It yields the protein CASSVEVQGSGEKLFF.

The chain joins TRBV18 to TRBJ2-7; weak D call: TRBD2 (6 bases). The ends were cut back, 3 bases at V and 5 bases at J, with 23 bases in the middle. Germline V gives CDR1 KGHSH, CDR2 LQKENI. CDR3 size: 17 residues. The CDR3 reads CASSPSVGLSLGDEQYF. The CDR3 bases are TGTGCCAGCTCACCTTCCGTGGGACTCTCCCTTGGGGACGAGCAGTACTTC.

The chain is built from TRBV11-1 and TRBJ2-7, with 7 nucleotides matching TRBD1. This CDR3 has 14 amino acids. The germline V gene has CDR1 SGHAT and CDR2 FQDESV (reference sequence). V dropped 2 bases and J dropped 5; count of bases not matched to a gene: 6. CDR3 bases: TGTGCCAGCAGCTTACTACAGGGGATCCACGAGCAGTACTTC. Amino acid sequence: CASSLLQGIHEQYF.

The chain links TRBV28 to TRBJ1-6, with no clear D. V lost 3 bases and J 14 bases, leaving 11 bases between the germline ends. Germline V lookup: CDR1 MDHEN, CDR2 SYDVKM. This CDR3 spans 12 amino acids. The CDR3 DNA reads as TGTGCCAGCAGTTTTCTGGCGAGGGCCCTCCACTTT. Translation: CASSFLARALHF.

This rearrangement joins TRBV6-2 or TRBV6-3 to TRBJ2-7; 11 bases are shared with TRBD2. The trim removed 5 bases at V and 3 bases at J, leaving 9 bases unmatched. The germline CDR1 and CDR2 sequences are MNHEY and SVGEGT. The CDR3 runs to 16 residues. The CDR3 here is CASSPPRLAGYYEQYF. In DNA, the CDR3 is TGTGCCAGCAGTCCCCCTAGACTAGCGGGGTACTACGAGCAGTACTTC.

Details on this clone: The sample contains more than one DNA sequence encoding this CDR3. V gene TRBV7-2 combines with J gene TRBJ2-4, with D tentatively TRBD2 (6 bases). Trimming removed 5 bases at V and 0 bases at J, with 8 bases between. Germline values: CDR1 SGHTA, CDR2 FQGNSA. CDR3 size: 14 residues. The CDR3 coding sequence is TGTGCCAGCAGCCCGGGACTAGCCAAAAACATTCAGTACTTC. Its protein is CASSPGLAKNIQYF.

The chain combines TRBV28 with TRBJ2-2; D uncertain. The CDR3 length is 13 residues. The ends were cut back, 3 bases at V and 7 bases at J, with 9 bases in the middle. Germline V gene lookup returns CDR1 MDHEN and CDR2 SYDVKM. This CDR3 reads CASSFARVGELFF. The CDR3 DNA sequence: TGTGCCAGCAGTTTCGCCCGGGTCGGGGAGCTGTTTTTT.

The chain uses TRBV5-6 and TRBJ1-6; 9 nucleotides agree with TRBD1. V was clipped by 4 bases and J by 9 bases; unmatched bases: 8. The CDR3 runs 15 residues. Germline CDR1 and CDR2: SGHDT and YYEEEE. CDR3 loop: CASSPGDRVGSPLHF. CDR3 nucleotide sequence: TGTGCCAGCAGCCCGGGGGACAGGGTAGGTTCACCCCTCCACTTT.

The V call is TRBV7-8, the J call TRBJ1-1; D not certain. Germline assignment: CDR1 SGHVS and CDR2 FQNEAQ. This CDR3 is 14 amino acids long. V lost 5 bases, J lost 3 bases, and 13 bases lay in between. CDR3 bases: TGTGCCAGCAGCCCACGGGTCTTGCACACTGAAGCTTTCTTT. Amino acids: CASSPRVLHTEAFF.

The rearrangement joins TRBV28 to TRBJ2-1, with a possible D match to TRBD2 (6 bases). V shed 5 bases and J shed 5 bases, with 19 bases lying between them. The CDR3 length is 16 residues. Per germline, CDR1 MDHEN and CDR2 SYDVKM. The CDR3 region has the DNA TGTGCCAGCAGTCTATCCGGCGGGGAGCGTAACAATGAGCAGTTCTTC. Translated, it gives CASSLSGGERNNEQFF.

This chain connects TRBV19 to TRBJ2-6; 9 bases fit TRBD1. Germline lookup yields CDR1 LNHDA and CDR2 SQIVND (reference sequence). The CDR3 has 20 amino acids. J was trimmed by 0 bases and V by 8 bases; bases with no gene match: 17. CDR3 sequence: CASLPRWGTGNPSGANVLTF. CDR3 DNA: TGTGCCAGTCTACCACGATGGGGGACAGGGAACCCCTCTGGGGCCAACGTCCTGACTTTC.

This clone has a handful of counts. The chain combines TRBV2 with TRBJ2-3; 9 positions match TRBD1. This CDR3 has 15 amino acids. V trimming: 4 bases; J trimming: 10 bases; junction bases outside the gene matches: 12. CDR1 and CDR2 from the germline V gene are SNHLY and FYNNEI. As DNA, the CDR3 is TGTGCCAGCAGTGGGACAGGGGACCCTCATAGCCCGCAGTATTTT. It codes for CASSGTGDPHSPQYF.

This chain uses TRBV3-1 (or the pseudogene TRBV3-2) with TRBJ2-4; a possible D gene is TRBD2 (6 bases). The CDR3 sequence is 19 residues long. Germline V CDR1 and CDR2: LGHDT, YNNKEL (reference sequence). The V gene lost 0 bases and the J gene lost 5 bases, with 23 bases spanning the gap. For the CDR3, the DNA is TGTGCCAGCAGCCAAGATCTTCGATGGAGGGGTGGTACAGAAAACATTCAGTACTTC. Translating it yields CASSQDLRWRGGTENIQYF.

The chain has TRBV7-8 and TRBJ1-2; 12 bases are shared with TRBD1. The V segment lost 1 base and the J segment 7 bases; nucleotides outside the gene matches: 4. Germline values: CDR1 SGHVS, CDR2 FQNEAQ. The CDR3 length is 15 residues. CDR3 nucleotides: TGTGCCAGCAGCTTAGGGGACAGGGGGCTTTTTGGCTACACCTTC. Translation: CASSLGDRGLFGYTF.

This rearrangement joins TRBV27 to TRBJ2-7; D ambiguous. This CDR3 contains 13 residues. Trimming pared 1 base from V and 5 bases from J, leaving 9 bases between. Per germline, CDR1 MNHEY and CDR2 SMNVEV (reference sequence). The CDR3 DNA reads as TGTGCCAGCAGTTTATTTCGTGGAGACGAGCAGTACTTC. Its protein is CASSLFRGDEQYF.